This T cell receptor beta chain was recorded in a study of blood T cell repertoires in COVID-19. V trimming: 0 bases; J trimming: 6 bases; junction bases outside the gene matches: 7. The CDR3 length is 16 residues. CDR1 and CDR2 (germline): SGDLS, YYNGEE. This clone was detected once. Only in-frame clones appear in the TCRdb table, and some are missing; sequencing was by immunoSEQ multiplex PCR. The repertoire holds roughly 190,000 clones, with around 82% as singletons. The sequenced sample was peripheral blood. This TCR derives from a man between 50 and 59 years old with active or convalescent COVID-19. The chain couples TRBV9 to TRBJ2-3; 10 positions agree with TRBD2. The CDR3 nucleotides are TGTGCCAGCAGCGTAGGGAGTAGCGGGAGGTCGGATACGCAGTATTTT. Translation gives CASSVGSSGRSDTQYF. Full variable domain (missing parts from reference TRBV9 and TRBJ2-3): DSGVTQTPKHLITATGQRVTLRCSPRSGDLSVYWYQQSLDQGLQFLIQYYNGEERAKGNILERFSAQQFPDLHSELNLSSLELGDSALYFCASSVGSSGRSDTQYFGPGTRLTVL.